This T cell receptor beta chain was recorded in a study of early T cells in non-severe SARS-CoV-2 infection. As for the study in general: Sequencing of unsorted whole blood was done on bulk RNA, leaving chains unpaired.

The library protocol tagged individual cDNA molecules with unique molecular identifiers. TCRdb re-called the 5' RACE reads with MiXCR, one entry per CDR3 protein. Of 80,000 to 100,000 distinct CDR3 sequences in the sample, 14% were seen once. A few counts support this clonotype. As yet, its antigen is unknown. Study-level results: VDJdb matching skewed toward anti-spike CD8 responses, missing private and CD4 specificities.

The CDR3 extends over 14 amino acids. V was clipped by 2 bases and J by 10 bases; unmatched bases: 5. CDR1 and CDR2 from the germline V gene are SGHTA and FQGNSA. This chain joins TRBV7-2 and TRBJ1-6; 7 bases are a match to TRBD1. This TCR derives from an adult who was a healthcare worker with PCR-confirmed SARS-CoV-2 infection or an uninfected control (not recorded which). Material: whole blood. Written as DNA, the CDR3 is TGTGCCAGCAGCTTATCTTACAGGGGATCACCCCTCCACTTT. Its translation is CASSLSYRGSPLHF.